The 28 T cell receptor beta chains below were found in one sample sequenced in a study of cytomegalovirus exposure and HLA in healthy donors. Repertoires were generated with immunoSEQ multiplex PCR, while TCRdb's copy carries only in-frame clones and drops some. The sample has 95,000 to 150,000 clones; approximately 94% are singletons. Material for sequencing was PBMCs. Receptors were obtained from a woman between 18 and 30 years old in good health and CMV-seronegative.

The CDR3 nucleotides are TGTGCCAGCAGTAGGACTAGCGGGAGAGTAATGAGAAGCGAGCAGTACTTC. It codes for CASSRTSGRVMRSEQYF. The J gene is TRBJ2-7, the V gene TRBV6-8, with 13 bases lining up with TRBD2. The CDR3 is made up of 17 amino acids. V lost 5 bases, J lost 6 bases, and 13 bases stayed unmatched. Germline V lookup: CDR1 MNHGY, CDR2 SAAAGT.

Here the CDR3 DNA reads TGTGCCAGCAGTGACAGAGCGGGGGACTACTACGAGCAGTACTTC. Residues: CASSDRAGDYYEQYF. This sequence joins TRBV6-1 and TRBJ2-7; 8 nucleotides line up with TRBD2. V lost 3 bases, J lost 3 bases, and 7 bases stayed unmatched. This CDR3 spans 15 amino acids. Germline V gene data show CDR1 as MNHNS and CDR2 as SASEGT.

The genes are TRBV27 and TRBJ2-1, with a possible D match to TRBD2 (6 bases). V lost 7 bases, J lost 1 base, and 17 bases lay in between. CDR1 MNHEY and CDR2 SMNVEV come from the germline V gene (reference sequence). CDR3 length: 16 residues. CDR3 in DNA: TGTGCCAGCACCCTCAAGTCAGGGAGGTCCTACAATGAGCAGTTCTTC. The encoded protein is CASTLKSGRSYNEQFF.

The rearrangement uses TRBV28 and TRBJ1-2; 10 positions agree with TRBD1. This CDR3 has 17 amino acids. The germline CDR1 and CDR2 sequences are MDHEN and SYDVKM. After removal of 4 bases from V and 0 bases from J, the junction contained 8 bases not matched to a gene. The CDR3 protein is CASSSGTGALANYGYTF. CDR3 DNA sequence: TGTGCCAGCAGTTCCGGGACAGGGGCACTAGCTAACTATGGCTACACCTTC.

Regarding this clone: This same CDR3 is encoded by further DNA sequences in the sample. The CDR3 bases are TGCGCCAGCAGCCCCCGACAGGGGGGTTACGAGCAGTACTTC. Translation gives CASSPRQGGYEQYF. The chain recombines TRBV5-1 with TRBJ2-7, with 9 bases identical to TRBD1. With 4 bases clipped from V and 4 bases from J, the junction kept 6 bases outside the gene matches. The germline V gene has CDR1 SGHRS and CDR2 YFSETQ. The CDR3 totals 14 residues.

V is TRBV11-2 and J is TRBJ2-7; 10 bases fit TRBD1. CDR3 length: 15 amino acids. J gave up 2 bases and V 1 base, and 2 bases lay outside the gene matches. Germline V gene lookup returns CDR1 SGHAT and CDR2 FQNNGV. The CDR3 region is CASSLAGQGAYEQYF. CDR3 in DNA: TGTGCCAGCAGCTTAGCTGGACAGGGGGCCTACGAGCAGTACTTC.

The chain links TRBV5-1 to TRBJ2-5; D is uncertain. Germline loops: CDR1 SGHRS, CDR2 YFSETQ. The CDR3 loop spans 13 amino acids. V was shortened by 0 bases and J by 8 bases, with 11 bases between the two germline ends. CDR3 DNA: TGCGCCAGCAGCTTGGAGCGCCCGGCAACCCAGTACTTC. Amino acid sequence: CASSLERPATQYF. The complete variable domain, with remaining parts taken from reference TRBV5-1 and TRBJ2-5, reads KAGVTQTPRYLIKTRGQQVTLSCSPISGHRSVSWYQQTPGQGLQFLFEYFSETQRNKGNFPGRFSGRQFSNSRSEMNVSTLELGDSALYLCASSLERPATQYFGPGTRLLVL.

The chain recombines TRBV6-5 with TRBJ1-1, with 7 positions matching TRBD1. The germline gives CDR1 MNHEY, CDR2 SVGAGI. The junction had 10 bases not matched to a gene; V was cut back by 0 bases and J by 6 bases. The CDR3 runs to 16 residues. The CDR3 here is CASSYSLTGSSPEAFF. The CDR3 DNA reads TGTGCCAGCAGTTACTCTTTGACAGGGAGTAGCCCTGAAGCTTTCTTT.

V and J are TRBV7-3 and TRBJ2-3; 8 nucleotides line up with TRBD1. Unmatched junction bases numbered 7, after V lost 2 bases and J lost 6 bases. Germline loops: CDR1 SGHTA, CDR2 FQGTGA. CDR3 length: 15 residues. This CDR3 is CASSLYGQGADTQYF. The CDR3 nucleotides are TGTGCCAGCAGCTTATACGGTCAGGGGGCCGATACGCAGTATTTT.

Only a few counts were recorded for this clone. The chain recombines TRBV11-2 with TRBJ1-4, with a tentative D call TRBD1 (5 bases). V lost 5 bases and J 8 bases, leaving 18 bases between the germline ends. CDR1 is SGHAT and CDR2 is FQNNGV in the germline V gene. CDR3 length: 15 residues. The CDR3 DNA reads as TGTGCCAGCAGCACAACACCCCTGACAGAAGAAAAACTGTTTTTT. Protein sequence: CASSTTPLTEEKLFF.

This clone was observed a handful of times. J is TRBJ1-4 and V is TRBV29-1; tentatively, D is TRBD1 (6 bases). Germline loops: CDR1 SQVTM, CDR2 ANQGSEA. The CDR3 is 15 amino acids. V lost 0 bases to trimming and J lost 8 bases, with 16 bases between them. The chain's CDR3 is CSVEEGGGLDEKLFF. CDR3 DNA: TGCAGCGTTGAAGAGGGCGGGGGGCTGGACGAAAAACTGTTTTTT.

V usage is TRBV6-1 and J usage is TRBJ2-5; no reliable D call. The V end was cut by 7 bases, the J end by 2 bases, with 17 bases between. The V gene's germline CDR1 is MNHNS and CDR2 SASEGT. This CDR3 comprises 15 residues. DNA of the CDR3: TGTGCCAGCATGGCTGGTTCTGCGACTCAAGAGACCCAGTACTTC. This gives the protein CASMAGSATQETQYF.

The CDR3 here is CASSIKAGGVGYTF. The CDR3 DNA follows: TGTGCCAGTAGTATAAAGGCAGGGGGCGTTGGCTACACCTTC. J is TRBJ1-2 and V is TRBV19; TRBD1 matches at 8 bases. Germline assignment: CDR1 LNHDA and CDR2 SQIVND (reference sequence). Trimming removed 2 bases from V and 7 bases from J; junction bases left unmatched: 6. This CDR3 region has 14 residues.

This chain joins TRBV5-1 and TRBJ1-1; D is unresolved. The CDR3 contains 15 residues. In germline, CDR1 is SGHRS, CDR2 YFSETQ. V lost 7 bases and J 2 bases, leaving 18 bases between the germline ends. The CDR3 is CASRSRGQDNTEAFF. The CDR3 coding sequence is TGCGCCAGCCGTAGCCGGGGTCAAGATAACACTGAAGCTTTCTTT.

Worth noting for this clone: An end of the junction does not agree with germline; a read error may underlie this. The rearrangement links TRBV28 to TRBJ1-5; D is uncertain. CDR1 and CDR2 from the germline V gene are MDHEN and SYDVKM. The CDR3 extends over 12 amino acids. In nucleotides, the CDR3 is TGTGTCAGCAGTGAGAGCAATCAGCCCCAGCATTTT. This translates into CVSSESNQPQHF.

CDR3 region: CASSIYGRAWETQYF. In DNA, the CDR3 is TGTGCCAGTAGTATCTACGGGAGGGCCTGGGAGACCCAGTACTTC. V usage is TRBV19 and J usage is TRBJ2-5; 8 bases line up with TRBD2. V was pared by 3 bases and J by 5 bases, with 8 bases of the junction left unmatched. The CDR3 length is 15 residues. The germline gives CDR1 LNHDA, CDR2 SQIVND (reference sequence).

DNA of the CDR3: TGTGCCAGCAGCCGCGGGACAGTTGAAGCTTTCTTT. Amino acids: CASSRGTVEAFF. The gene calls are TRBV6-5 and TRBJ1-1; 7 positions agree with TRBD1. The trim removed 6 bases at V and 7 bases at J, leaving 5 bases unmatched. The CDR3 has 12 residues. The germline gives CDR1 MNHEY, CDR2 SVGAGI.

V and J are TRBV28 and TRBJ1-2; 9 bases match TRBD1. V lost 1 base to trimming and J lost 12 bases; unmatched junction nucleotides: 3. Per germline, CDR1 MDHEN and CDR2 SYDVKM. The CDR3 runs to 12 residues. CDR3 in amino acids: CASSLLDRGHTF. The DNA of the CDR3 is TGTGCCAGCAGTTTATTGGACAGGGGTCACACCTTC.

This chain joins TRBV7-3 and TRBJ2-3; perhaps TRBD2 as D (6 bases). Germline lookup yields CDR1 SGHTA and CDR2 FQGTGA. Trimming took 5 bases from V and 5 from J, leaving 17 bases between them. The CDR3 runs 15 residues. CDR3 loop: CASSPGGGRLDTQYF. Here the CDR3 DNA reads TGTGCCAGCAGCCCCGGTGGGGGGAGGTTAGATACGCAGTATTTT.

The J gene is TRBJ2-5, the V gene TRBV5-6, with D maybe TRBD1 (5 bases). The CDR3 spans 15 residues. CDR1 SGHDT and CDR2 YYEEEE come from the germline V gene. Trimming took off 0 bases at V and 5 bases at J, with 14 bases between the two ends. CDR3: CASSLEARTMETQYF. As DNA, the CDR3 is TGTGCCAGCAGCTTGGAGGCTCGGACAATGGAGACCCAGTACTTC.

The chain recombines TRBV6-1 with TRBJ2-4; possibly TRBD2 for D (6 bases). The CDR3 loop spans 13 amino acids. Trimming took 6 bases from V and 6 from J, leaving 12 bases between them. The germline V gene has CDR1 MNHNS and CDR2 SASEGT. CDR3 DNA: TGTGCCAGCAGCAACCGGGGGATAAACATTCAGTACTTC. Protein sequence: CASSNRGINIQYF.

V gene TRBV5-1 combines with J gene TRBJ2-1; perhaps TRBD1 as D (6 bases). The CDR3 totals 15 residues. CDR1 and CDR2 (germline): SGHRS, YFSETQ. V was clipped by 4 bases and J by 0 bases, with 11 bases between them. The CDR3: CASSPEGDSYNEQFF. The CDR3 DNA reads TGCGCCAGCAGCCCCGAGGGGGACTCCTACAATGAGCAGTTCTTC.

CDR3 in DNA: TGCGCCAGCAGCCCAAGATCGAACAGGGAATACGAGCAGTACTTC. It is translated as CASSPRSNREYEQYF. This chain joins TRBV4-1 and TRBJ2-7, with D maybe TRBD1 (6 bases). Germline assignment: CDR1 MGHRA and CDR2 YSYEKL. Deletions cut 4 bases from V and 4 bases from J, with 17 bases between. CDR3 size: 15 residues.

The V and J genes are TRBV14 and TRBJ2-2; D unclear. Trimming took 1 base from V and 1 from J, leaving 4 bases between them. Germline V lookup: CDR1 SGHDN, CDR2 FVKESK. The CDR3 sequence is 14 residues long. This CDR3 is CASSQVWNTGELFF. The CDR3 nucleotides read TGTGCCAGCAGCCAAGTCTGGAACACCGGGGAGCTGTTTTTT.

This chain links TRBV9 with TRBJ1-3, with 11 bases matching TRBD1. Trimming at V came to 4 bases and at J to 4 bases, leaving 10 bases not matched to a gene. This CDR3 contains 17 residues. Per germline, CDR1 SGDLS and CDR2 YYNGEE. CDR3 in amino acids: CASSLAGTGGRGNTIYF. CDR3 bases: TGTGCCAGCAGCTTAGCCGGGACAGGGGGTAGGGGAAACACCATATATTTT.

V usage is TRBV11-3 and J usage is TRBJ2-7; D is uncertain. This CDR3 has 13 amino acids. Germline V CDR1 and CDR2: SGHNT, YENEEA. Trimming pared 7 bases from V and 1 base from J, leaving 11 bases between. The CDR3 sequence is CASKPADSYEQYF. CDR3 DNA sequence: TGTGCCAGCAAGCCGGCGGATTCCTACGAGCAGTACTTC.

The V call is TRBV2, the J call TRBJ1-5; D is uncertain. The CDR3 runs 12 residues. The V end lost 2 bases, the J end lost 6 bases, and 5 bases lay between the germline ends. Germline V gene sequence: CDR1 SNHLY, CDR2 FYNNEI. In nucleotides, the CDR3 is TGTGCCAGCAGTGAAATCGGTCAGCCCCAGCATTTT. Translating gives CASSEIGQPQHF.

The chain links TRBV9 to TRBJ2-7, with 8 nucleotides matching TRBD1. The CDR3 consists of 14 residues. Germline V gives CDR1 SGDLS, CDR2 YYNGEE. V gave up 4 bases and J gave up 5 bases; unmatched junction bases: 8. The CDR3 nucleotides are TGTGCCAGCAGCTCCACCAGGGGGCTCAACGAGCAGTACTTC. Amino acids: CASSSTRGLNEQYF.